This T cell receptor (beta chain) originates from a study of breast tumors, draining lymph nodes, adjacent tissues. TCRdb re-called the multiplex PCR reads with MiXCR, one entry per CDR3 protein. Seen here are about 180,000 distinct CDR3 sequences, roughly 30% observed once, and the top ten hold approximately 4.2%. Samples came from axillary lymph nodes draining the breast cancer. Deletions cut 0 bases from V and 5 bases from J, with 11 bases between. The CDR3 contains 13 residues. Per the germline V gene, CDR1 is GTSNPN and CDR2 is SVGIG (reference sequence). This clonotype was observed at least ten times. Its antigen is still unknown. General study results and limits: Tumor repertoires ranked between lymph nodes and nontumor tissue in diversity, with V and J gene preferences.

The receptor comes from a female donor with breast cancer. Some clones in this sample may be carry-over from other donors' samples. Sequenced sample: axillary lymph node tissue. The genes are TRBV30 and TRBJ2-7; tentative D call: TRBD2 (5 bases). The CDR3 DNA reads as TGTGCCTGGAGTGTACAGCCGCGGGACGAGCAGTACTTC. Encoded protein: CAWSVQPRDEQYF.